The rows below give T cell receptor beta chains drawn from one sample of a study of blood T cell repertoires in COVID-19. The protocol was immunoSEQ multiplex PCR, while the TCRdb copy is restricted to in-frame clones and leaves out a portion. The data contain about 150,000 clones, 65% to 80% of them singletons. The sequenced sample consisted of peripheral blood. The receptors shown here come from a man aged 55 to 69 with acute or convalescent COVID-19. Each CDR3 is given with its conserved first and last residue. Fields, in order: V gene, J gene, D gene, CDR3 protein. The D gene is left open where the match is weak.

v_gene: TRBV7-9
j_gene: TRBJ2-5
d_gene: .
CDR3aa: CASSLPPETQYF

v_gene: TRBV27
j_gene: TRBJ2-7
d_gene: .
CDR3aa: CASSLGRDYEQYF

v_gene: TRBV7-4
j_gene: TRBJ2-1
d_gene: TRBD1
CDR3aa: CASRPGTEYNEQFF

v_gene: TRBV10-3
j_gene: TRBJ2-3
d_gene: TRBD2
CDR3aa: CAISESTSGVSTDTQYF

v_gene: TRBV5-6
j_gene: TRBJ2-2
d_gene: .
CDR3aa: CASSTYGTLGQLFF

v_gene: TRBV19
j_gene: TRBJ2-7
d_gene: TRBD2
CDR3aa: CASSKLAGGYDEQYF

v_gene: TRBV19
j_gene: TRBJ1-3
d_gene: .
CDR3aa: CASSQGVSVVSGSGNTIYF

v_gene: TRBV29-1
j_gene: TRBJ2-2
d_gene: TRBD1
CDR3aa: CSVGFWDRGRPENTGELFF

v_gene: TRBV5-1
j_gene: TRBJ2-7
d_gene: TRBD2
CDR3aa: CASSLAPRTSGIYEQYF

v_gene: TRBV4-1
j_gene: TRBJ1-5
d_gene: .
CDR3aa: CASSARQDPGNQPQHF

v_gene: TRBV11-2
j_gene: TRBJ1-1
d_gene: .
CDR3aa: CASSLVRDNQRAFF

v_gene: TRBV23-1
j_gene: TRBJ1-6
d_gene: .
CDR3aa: CASSQGSVYNSPLHF

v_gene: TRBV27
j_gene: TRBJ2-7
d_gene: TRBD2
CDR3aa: CASSLSPTSGSSYEQYF

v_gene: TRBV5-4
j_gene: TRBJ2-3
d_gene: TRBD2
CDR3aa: CASSPTGGTSTDTQYF

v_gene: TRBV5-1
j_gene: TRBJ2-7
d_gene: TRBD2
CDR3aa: CASSLPAGTTVEQYF

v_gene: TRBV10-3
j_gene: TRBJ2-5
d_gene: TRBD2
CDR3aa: CAISAYSLSGRVVETQYF

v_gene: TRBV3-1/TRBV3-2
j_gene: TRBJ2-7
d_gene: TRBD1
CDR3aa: CASSPTGGYEQYF

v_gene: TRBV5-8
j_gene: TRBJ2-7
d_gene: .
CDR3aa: CASSFRTGSEQYF

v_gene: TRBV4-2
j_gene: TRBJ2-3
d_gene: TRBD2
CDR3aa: CASSQDGRFTDTQYF

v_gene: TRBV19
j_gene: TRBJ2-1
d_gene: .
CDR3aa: CASSIPLATSYNEQFF

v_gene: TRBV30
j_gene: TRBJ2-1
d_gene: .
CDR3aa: CAWSGYSLYEQFF

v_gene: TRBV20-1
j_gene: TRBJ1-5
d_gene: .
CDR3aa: CSASRVREGNQPQHF

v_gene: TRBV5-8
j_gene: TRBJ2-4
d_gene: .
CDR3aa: CASSLFFTGRENIQYF

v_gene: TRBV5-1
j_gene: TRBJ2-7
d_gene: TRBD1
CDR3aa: CASSFRDRSYEQYF

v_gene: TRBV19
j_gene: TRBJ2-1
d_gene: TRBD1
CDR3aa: CASSISTGTGANNEQFF

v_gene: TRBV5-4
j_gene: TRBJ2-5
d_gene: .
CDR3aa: CASSLEGYQETQYF

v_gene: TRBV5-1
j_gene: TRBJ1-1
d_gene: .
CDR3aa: CASSARQEVTEAFF

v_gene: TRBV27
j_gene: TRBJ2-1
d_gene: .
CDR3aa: CASSPPPSKNYNEQFF

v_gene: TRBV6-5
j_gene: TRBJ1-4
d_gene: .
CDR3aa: CASSFRGIGEKLFF

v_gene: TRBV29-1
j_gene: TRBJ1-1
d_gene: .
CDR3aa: CSVRETRGTEAFF

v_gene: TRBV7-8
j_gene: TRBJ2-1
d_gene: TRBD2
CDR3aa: CASSLMGLAGVGEQFF

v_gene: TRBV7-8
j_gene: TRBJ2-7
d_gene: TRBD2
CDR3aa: CASSLGPRTSGSYEQYF

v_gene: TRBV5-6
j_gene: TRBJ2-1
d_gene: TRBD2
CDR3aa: CASSLVDRDLLAGDNEQFF

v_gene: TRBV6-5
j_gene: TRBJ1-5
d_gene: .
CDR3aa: CASSSQRGQPQHF

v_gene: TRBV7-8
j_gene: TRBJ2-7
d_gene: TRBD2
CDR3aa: CASSPGGAKTDF

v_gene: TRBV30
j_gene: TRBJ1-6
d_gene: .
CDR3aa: CAWSAEVSYNSPLHF

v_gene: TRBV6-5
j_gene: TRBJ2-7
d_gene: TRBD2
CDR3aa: CASKLSGNGAYEQYF

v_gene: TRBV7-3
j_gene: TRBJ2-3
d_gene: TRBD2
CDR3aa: CASGEREIDTQYF

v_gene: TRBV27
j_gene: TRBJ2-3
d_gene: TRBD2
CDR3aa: CASSLALSGRADTQYF

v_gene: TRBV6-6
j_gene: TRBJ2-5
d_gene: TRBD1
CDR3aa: CASSPDRDRPSWETQYF